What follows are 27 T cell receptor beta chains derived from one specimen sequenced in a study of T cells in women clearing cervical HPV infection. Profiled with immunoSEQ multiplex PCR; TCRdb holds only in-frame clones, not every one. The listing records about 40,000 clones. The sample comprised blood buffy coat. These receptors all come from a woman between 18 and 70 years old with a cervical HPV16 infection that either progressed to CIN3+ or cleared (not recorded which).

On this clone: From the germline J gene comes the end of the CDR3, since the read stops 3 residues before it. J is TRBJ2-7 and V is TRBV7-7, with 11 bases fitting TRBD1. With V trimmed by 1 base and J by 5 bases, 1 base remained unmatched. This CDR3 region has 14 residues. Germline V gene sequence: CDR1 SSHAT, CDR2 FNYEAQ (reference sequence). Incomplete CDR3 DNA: TGTGCCAGCAGCTTAGGGGGACAGGGGGACGAG. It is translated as CASSLGGQGDE. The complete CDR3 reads CASSLGGQGDEQYF.

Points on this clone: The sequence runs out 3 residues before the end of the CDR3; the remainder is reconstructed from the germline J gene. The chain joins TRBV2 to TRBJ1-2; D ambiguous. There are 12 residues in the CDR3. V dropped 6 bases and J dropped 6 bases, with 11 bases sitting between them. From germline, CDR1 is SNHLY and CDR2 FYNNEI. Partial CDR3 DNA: TGTGCCAGCAGGATTTTCAGTGATGGC. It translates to CASRIFSDG. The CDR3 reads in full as CASRIFSDGYTF.

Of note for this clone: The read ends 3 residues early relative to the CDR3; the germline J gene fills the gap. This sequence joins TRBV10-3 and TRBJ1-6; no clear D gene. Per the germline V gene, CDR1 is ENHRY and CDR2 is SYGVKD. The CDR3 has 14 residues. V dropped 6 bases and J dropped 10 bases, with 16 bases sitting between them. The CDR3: CAISLDGVGSPLHF. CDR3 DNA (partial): TGTGCCATCAGCCTAGACGGGGTGGGATCACCC.

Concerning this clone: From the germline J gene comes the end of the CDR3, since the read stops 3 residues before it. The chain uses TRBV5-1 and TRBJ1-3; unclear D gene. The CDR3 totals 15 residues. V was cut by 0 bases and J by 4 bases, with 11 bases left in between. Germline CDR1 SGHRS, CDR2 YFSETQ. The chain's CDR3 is CASSLDPYLGNTIYF. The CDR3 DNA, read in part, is TGCGCCAGCAGCTTGGACCCCTACCTCGGAAACACC.

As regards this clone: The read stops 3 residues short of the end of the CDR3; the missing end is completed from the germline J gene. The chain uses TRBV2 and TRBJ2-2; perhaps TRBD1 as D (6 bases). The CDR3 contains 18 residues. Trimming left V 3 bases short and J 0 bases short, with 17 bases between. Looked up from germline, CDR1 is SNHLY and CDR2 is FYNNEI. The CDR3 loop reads CASSDDGRGQANTGELFF. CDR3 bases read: TGTGCCAGCAGTGACGATGGCAGGGGCCAGGCGAACACCGGGGAG.

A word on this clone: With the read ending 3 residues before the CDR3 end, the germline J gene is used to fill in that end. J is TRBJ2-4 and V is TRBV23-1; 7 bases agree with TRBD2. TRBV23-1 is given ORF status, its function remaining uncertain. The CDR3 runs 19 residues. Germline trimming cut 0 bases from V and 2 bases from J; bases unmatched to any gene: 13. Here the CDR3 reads CASSQSSPVWGGPKNIQYF. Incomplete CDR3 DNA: TGCGCCAGCAGTCAATCTTCCCCAGTGTGGGGGGGACCCAAAAACATT.

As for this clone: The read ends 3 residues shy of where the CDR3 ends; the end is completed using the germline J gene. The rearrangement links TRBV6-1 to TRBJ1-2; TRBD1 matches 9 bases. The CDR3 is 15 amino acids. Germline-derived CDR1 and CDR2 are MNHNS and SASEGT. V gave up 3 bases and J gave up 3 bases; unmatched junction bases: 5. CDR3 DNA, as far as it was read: TGTGCCAGCAGTGAGAGGGACAGGGTGGACTATGGC. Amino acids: CASSERDRVDYG. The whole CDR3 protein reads CASSERDRVDYGYTF.

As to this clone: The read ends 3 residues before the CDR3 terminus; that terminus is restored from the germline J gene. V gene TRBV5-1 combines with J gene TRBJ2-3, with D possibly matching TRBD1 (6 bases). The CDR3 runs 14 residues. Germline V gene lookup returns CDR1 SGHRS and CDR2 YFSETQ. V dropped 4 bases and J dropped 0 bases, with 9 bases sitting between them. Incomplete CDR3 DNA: TGCGCCAGCAGCATCCAGGGGAGCACAGATACG. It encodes CASSIQGSTDT. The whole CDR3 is CASSIQGSTDTQYF.

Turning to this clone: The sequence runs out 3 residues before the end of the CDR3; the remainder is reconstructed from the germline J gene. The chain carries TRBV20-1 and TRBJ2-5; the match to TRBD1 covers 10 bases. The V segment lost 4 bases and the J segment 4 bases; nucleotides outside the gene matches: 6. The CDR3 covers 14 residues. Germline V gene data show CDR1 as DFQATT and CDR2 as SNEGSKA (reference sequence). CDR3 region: CSATRQGAIETQYF. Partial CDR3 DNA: TGCAGTGCTACCAGACAGGGGGCAATAGAGACC.

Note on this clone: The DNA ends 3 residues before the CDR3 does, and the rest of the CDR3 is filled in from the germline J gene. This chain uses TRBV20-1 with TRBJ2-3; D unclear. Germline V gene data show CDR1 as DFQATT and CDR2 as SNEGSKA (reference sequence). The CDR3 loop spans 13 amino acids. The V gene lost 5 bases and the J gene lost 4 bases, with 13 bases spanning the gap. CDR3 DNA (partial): TGCAGTGCTGGGCATTTATGGGCAGATACG. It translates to CSAGHLWADT. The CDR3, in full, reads CSAGHLWADTQYF.

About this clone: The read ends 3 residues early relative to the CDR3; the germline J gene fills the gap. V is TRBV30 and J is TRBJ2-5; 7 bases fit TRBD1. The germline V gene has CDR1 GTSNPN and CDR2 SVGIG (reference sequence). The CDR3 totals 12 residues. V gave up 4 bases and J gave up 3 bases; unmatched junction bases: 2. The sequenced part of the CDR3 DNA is TGTGCCTGGACCGGACAGGAAGAGACC. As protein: CAWTGQEET. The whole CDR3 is CAWTGQEETQYF.

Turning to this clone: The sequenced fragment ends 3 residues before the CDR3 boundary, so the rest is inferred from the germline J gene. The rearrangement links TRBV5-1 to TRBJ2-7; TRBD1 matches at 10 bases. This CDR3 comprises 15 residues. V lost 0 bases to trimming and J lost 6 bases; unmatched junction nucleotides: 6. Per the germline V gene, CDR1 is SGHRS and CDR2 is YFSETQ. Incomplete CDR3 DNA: TGCGCCAGCAGCTTGGAGACAGGGGGCCTCTTCGAG. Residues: CASSLETGGLFE. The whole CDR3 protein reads CASSLETGGLFEQYF.

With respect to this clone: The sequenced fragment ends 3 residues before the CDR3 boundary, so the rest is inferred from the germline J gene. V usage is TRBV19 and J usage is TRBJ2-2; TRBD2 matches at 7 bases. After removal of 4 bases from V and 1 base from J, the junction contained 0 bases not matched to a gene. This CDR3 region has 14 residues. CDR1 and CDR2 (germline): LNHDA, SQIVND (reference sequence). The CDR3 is CASSSGGNTGELFF. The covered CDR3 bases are TGTGCCAGTAGTAGCGGGGGGAACACCGGGGAG.

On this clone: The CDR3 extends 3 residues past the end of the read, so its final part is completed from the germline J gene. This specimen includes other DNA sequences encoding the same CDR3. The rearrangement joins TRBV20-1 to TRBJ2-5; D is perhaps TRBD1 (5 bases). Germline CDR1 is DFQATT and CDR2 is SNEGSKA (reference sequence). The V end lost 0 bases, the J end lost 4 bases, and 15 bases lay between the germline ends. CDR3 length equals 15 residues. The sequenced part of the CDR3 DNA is TGCAGTGCTAGAGAAGGCGATAGGGGTACAGAGACC. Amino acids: CSAREGDRGTET. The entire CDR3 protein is CSAREGDRGTETQYF.

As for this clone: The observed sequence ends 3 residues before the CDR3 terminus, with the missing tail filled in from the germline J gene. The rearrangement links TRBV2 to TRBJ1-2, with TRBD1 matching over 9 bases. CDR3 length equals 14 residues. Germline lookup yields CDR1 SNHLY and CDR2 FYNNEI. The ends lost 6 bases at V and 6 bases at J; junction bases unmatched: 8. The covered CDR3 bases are TGTGCCAGCAGCGAGACAGGGGGAGGCGATGGC. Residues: CASSETGGGDG. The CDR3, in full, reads CASSETGGGDGYTF.

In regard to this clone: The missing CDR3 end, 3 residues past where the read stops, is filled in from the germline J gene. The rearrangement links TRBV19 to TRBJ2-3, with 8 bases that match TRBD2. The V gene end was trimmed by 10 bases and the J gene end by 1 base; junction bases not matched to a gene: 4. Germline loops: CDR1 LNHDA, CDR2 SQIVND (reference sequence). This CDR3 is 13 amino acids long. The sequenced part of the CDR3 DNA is TGTGCCATCGGTAGCGGGGGCACAGATACG. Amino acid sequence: CAIGSGGTDT. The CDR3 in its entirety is CAIGSGGTDTQYF. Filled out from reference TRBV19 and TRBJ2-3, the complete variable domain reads DGGITQSPKYLFRKEGQNVTLSCEQNLNHDAMYWYRQDPGQGLRLIYYSQIVNDFQKGDIAEGYSVSREKKESFPLTVTSAQKNPTAFYLCAIGSGGTDTQYFGPGTRLTVL.

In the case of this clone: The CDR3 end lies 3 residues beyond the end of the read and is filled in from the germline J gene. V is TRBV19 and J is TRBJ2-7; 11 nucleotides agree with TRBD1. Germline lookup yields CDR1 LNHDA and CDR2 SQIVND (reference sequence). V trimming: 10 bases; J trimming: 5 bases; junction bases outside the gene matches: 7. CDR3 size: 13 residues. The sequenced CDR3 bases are TGTGCCACCAGGGACAGGGGGAGCAACGAG. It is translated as CATRDRGSNE. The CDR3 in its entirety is CATRDRGSNEQYF.

CDR3 in amino acids: CASSLGTGNNSPLHF. Incomplete CDR3 DNA: TGCGCCAGCAGCTTAGGGACAGGGAACAATTCACCC. This sequence joins TRBV5-1 and TRBJ1-6; TRBD1 matches at 9 bases. The missing CDR3 end, 3 residues past where the read stops, is filled in from the germline J gene. Germline assignment: CDR1 SGHRS and CDR2 YFSETQ. The CDR3 contains 15 residues. V was clipped by 2 bases and J by 7 bases; unmatched bases: 4. Full variable domain (rest looked up from reference TRBV5-1 and TRBJ1-6): KAGVTQTPRYLIKTRGQQVTLSCSPISGHRSVSWYQQTPGQGLQFLFEYFSETQRNKGNFPGRFSGRQFSNSRSEMNVSTLELGDSALYLCASSLGTGNNSPLHFGNGTRLTVT.

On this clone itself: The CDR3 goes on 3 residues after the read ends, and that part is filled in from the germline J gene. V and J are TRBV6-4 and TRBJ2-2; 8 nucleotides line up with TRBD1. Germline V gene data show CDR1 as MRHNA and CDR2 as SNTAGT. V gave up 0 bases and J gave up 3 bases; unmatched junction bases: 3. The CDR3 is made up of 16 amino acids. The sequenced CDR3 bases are TGTGCCAGCAGTGACTCGGACAGGGTAGACACCGGGGAG. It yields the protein CASSDSDRVDTGE. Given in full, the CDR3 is CASSDSDRVDTGELFF.

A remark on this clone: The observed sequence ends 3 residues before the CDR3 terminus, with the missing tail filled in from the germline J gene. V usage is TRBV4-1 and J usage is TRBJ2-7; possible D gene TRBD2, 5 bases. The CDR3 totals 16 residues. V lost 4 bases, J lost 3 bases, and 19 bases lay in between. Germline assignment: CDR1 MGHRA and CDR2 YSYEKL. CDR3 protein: CASSPVPGSGYYEQYF. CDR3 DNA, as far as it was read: TGCGCCAGCAGCCCCGTACCGGGAAGCGGATACTACGAG.

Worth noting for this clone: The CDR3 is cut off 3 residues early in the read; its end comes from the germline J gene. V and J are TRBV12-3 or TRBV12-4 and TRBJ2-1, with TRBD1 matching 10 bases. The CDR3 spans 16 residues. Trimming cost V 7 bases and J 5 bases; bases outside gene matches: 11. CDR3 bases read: TGTGCCAGCACCCATTTGACAGGGGGCTTTCACAATGAG. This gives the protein CASTHLTGGFHNE. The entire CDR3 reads CASTHLTGGFHNEQFF.

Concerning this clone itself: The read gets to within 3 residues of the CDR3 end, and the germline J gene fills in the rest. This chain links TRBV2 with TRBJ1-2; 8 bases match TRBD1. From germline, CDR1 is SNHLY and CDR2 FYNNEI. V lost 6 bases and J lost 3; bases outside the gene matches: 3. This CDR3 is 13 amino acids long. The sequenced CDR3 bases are TGTGCCAGCAGGAAGACAGGGGACTATGGC. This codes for CASRKTGDYG. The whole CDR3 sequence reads CASRKTGDYGYTF.

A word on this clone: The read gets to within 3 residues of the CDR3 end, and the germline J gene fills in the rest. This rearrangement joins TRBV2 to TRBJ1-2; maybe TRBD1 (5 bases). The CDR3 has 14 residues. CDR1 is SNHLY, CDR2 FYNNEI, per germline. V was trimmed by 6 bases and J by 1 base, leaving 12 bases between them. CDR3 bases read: TGTGCCAGCAGGGGGACTGCAAATAACTATGGC. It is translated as CASRGTANNYG. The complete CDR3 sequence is CASRGTANNYGYTF.

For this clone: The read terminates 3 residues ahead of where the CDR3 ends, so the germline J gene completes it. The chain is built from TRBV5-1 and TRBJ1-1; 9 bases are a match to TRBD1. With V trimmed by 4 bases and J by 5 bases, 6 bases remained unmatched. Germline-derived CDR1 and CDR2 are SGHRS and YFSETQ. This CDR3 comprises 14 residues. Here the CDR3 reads CASSRTGEGTEAFF. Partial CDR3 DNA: TGCGCCAGCAGCAGGACAGGGGAAGGAACTGAA.

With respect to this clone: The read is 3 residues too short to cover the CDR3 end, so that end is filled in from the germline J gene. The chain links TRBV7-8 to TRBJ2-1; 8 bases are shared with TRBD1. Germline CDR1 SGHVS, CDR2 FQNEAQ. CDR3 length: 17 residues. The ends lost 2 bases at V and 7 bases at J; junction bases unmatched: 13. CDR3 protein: CASSLRESDRVTNEQFF. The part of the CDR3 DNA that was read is TGTGCCAGCAGCTTAAGAGAGTCGGACAGGGTTACAAATGAG.

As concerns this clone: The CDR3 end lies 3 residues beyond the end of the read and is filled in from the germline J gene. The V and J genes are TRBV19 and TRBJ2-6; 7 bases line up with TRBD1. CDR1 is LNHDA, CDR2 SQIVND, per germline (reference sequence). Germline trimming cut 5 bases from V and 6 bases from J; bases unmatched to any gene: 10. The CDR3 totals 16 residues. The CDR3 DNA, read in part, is TGTGCCAGTAGTGTCCTACAGGGGATGGTGGCCAACGTC. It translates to CASSVLQGMVANV. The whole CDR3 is CASSVLQGMVANVLTF. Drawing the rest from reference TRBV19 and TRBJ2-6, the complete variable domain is DGGITQSPKYLFRKEGQNVTLSCEQNLNHDAMYWYRQDPGQGLRLIYYSQIVNDFQKGDIAEGYSVSREKKESFPLTVTSAQKNPTAFYLCASSVLQGMVANVLTFGAGSRLTVL.

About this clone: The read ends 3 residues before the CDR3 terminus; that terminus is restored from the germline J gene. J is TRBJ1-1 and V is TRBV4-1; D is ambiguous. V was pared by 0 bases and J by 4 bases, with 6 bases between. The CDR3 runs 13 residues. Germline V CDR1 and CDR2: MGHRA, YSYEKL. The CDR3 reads CASSQERSTEAFF. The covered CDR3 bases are TGCGCCAGCAGCCAAGAGAGGTCCACTGAA.